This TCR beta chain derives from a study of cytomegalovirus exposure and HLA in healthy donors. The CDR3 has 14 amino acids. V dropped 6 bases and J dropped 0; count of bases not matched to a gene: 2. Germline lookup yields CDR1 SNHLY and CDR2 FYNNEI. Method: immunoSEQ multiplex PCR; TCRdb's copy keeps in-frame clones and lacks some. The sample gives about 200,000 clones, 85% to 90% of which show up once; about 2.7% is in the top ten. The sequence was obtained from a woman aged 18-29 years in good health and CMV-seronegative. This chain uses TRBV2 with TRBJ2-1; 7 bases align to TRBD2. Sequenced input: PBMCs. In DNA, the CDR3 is TGTGCCAGCAGGGGCGGGAGCTCCTACAATGAGCAGTTCTTC. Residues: CASRGGSSYNEQFF.